Listed below are T cell receptor beta chains from one sample, sequenced in a study of blood T cell repertoires in COVID-19. Sequencing was performed with immunoSEQ multiplex PCR; in TCRdb, only in-frame clones are kept and a portion is missing. The sample shows about 42,000 clones, roughly 90% of them seen only once. The sequencing sample was made of peripheral blood. The receptors shown here come from a human donor in a cohort sampled during active COVID-19. Each CDR3 is given with its conserved first and last residue. The D gene is left open where the match is weak. The listing skips clone size in some rows; elsewhere it reads once, few, many or a size class.

once,.,TRBJ1-3,TRBV5-1,TGCGCCAGCAGCTCGACCGGGGGAGGAGGTGGAAACACCATATATTTT,CASSSTGGGGGNTIYF
.,TRBD1,TRBJ1-1,TRBV11-2,TGTGCCAGCAGTCCAATACGGACGGGACAGGGGAACACTGAAGCTTTCTTT,CASSPIRTGQGNTEAFF
once,TRBD1,TRBJ1-2,TRBV5-4,TGTGCCAGCACCGCCGGGACAGGGGCGTCTAACTATGGCTACACCTTC,CASTAGTGASNYGYTF
few,.,TRBJ1-5,TRBV3-1/TRBV3-2,TGTGCCAGCAGCCATAGCCTTAGCAATCAGCCCCAGCATTTT,CASSHSLSNQPQHF
.,.,TRBJ2-5,TRBV5-4,TGTGCCAGCAGCTTGGCCGAAGGGGCTTTTGAGACCCAGTACTTC,CASSLAEGAFETQYF
.,TRBD2,TRBJ2-3,TRBV7-7,TGTGCTAGCAGCTCGGGACTAGCGGGGGGATCAGATACGCAGTATTTT,CASSSGLAGGSDTQYF
once,TRBD1,TRBJ1-1,TRBV5-1,TGCGCCAGCAGCTTGGACCCCGGGACAGGGCAAGCTTTCTTT,CASSLDPGTGQAFF
.,TRBD1,TRBJ2-5,TRBV5-1,TGCGCCAGCAGCCCCCTCGGACAGGCCGAGACCCAGTACTTC,CASSPLGQAETQYF
.,TRBD1,TRBJ1-1,TRBV19,TGTGCCAGTCGCCCAGGGGGCAGGAACACTGAAGCTTTCTTT,CASRPGGRNTEAFF
.,.,TRBJ1-2,TRBV7-2,TGTGCCAGCAGGGATGGGGCAGCGGGCTATGGCTACACCTTC,CASRDGAAGYGYTF
.,.,TRBJ1-2,TRBV4-3,TGCGCCAGCAGCCTTCGAAGAGGGGGTGACTATGGCTACACCTTC,CASSLRRGGDYGYTF
.,.,TRBJ1-1,TRBV6-1,TGTGCCAGCAGTGCTTCCCGAGGAGAGATTAACACTGAAGCTTTCTTT,CASSASRGEINTEAFF
.,.,TRBJ2-2,TRBV19,TGTGCCAGTACTCGAGACACCGGGGAGCTGTTTTTT,CASTRDTGELFF
.,TRBD1,TRBJ2-3,TRBV5-4,TGTGCCAGCAGATCGCCGGGACAGGGAGGAGATACGCAGTATTTT,CASRSPGQGGDTQYF
.,.,TRBJ2-2,TRBV5-1,TGCGCCAGCAGCTTGGCGCAGGGGGGCACCGGGGAGCTGTTTTTT,CASSLAQGGTGELFF
.,.,TRBJ2-7,TRBV29-1,TGCAGCGCCCAAAGCAGGGAAGGGTACGAGCAGTACTTC,CSAQSREGYEQYF
.,TRBD1,TRBJ1-2,TRBV4-2,TGTGCCAGCAGCCAAGGGACAGGCTATGGCTACACCTTC,CASSQGTGYGYTF
.,TRBD2,TRBJ2-1,TRBV3-1/TRBV3-2,TGTGCCAGCAGCCAATTAGAGCGGGGGGACAATGAGCAGTTCTTC,CASSQLERGDNEQFF
once,TRBD1,TRBJ2-1,TRBV2,TGTGCCAGCCCCAAAGTCCGGGACAGGGGTTATTTTTGGGATGAGCAGTTCTTC,CASPKVRDRGYFWDEQFF
.,TRBD1,TRBJ2-5,TRBV25-1,TGTGCCAGCAAAGCCCGGAACGACAGGGGTCAAGAGACCCAGTACTTC,CASKARNDRGQETQYF